This TCR beta chain was captured by sequencing in a study of blood T cell repertoires in COVID-19 (dated by TCRdb to about 2020). Regarding the study in general: Collaborator samples came from the United States, Italy and Spain and covered acute and convalescent phases of COVID-19. Where HLA class I and class II types were available, the types were taken from metadata supplied by the sample provider, not from assay-based typing. The dataset comprised deeply sampled blood TCRbeta repertoires from subjects exposed to, actively infected with, or recovered from COVID-19. A freely available public database, intended as a resource for researchers studying the immune response to SARS-CoV-2, is where the repertoires were released. Nearly every sample came with metadata listing a de-identified subject ID, COVID-19 status, age in years and sex. The prospective study material was composed of cDNA or gDNA derived from T cells, B-cell-depleted T cells, or PBMCs. The samples were drawn from two sources: the first 160 participants of the ongoing ImmuneRACE study, and over 1,000 subjects contributed by 6 global collaborators. Paper-wide results and their limitations: The quantity of clinical and demographic metadata differed by source and by participant and was supplied without curation.

Worth noting for this clone: What this receptor recognizes is not known. No clone much larger than this one lies a single base away; base qualities are absent.

TCRbeta CDR3 regions were amplified from genomic DNA by means of the immunoSEQ Assay, a bias-controlled multiplex PCR. In the source study's methods: The number of nucleated cells in each sample was estimated by amplification of reference gene primers within the assay. Sequence reads were collapsed and filtered to measure the absolute abundance of every unique TCRbeta CDR3 rearrangement. Productive Simpson clonality was computed per sample as the square root of Simpson's diversity index over productive rearrangements. TCRdb holds this immuneACCESS table with in-frame rearrangements only. Some clones are missing; in checked studies, unresolved V genes explain under half, and the rest has no known cause. V and J calls plus clone size are reproduced from that table; the DNA served to infer D and trimming. The sample contains 75,000 to 100,000 clones, around 88% of them found a single time. The ten largest clones represent over 5% of the sample.

Measured from the cysteine to the phenylalanine, the CDR3 is 15 residues long. The sequence is cut down to CDR3 DNA, 45 bases in frame from base 1. Looking up the germline V gene (reference sequence) yields CDR1 PRHDT and CDR2 FYEKMQ. V loses 8 bases of germline sequence and J loses 5 bases, and the interval between the two ends is 16 bases. The collaborating institutions used their own protocols to collect whole blood in K2EDTA tubes. For TCRbeta analysis, collaborators shipped samples as frozen whole blood, isolated PBMCs, or DNA extracted from either of those sample types. The sequence was obtained from a man aged 55 to 70 with acute or convalescent COVID-19. The sample consisted of peripheral blood. The V and J genes are TRBV13 and TRBJ1-6, with a tentative D gene TRBD1 over 5 matching bases. Here the CDR3 is given as CASAPDSENNSPLHF. The bases are TGTGCCAGCGCGCCCGACAGCGAGAATAATTCACCCCTCCACTTT.